These 21 T cell receptor beta chains share one sample of origin, sequenced in a study of identical twins. TCRdb processed the 5' RACE reads anew with MiXCR; each CDR3 protein has one entry. The top ten hold about an eighth of the sample, which has under 900,000 distinct CDR3 sequences, about 20% seen once. This sample also belongs to another study, concerning T cells expressing NK-cell markers.

The specimen was PBMCs. Receptors were obtained from a woman under 30 in good health.

Many counts were recorded for this clonotype. The chain recombines TRBV29-1 with TRBJ2-1; D not certain. Trimming took off 5 bases at V and 0 bases at J, with 8 bases between the two ends. Germline values: CDR1 SQVTM, CDR2 ANQGSEA. The CDR3 totals 13 residues. The CDR3 DNA follows: TGCAGCGTTCGTGCGGTCTCCTACAATGAGCAGTTCTTC. This gives the protein CSVRAVSYNEQFF.

The V gene is TRBV20-1, the J gene TRBJ2-7; no reliable D call. Deletions cut 1 base from V and 2 bases from J, with 12 bases between. CDR1 is DFQATT and CDR2 is SNEGSKA in the germline V gene (reference sequence). The CDR3 is 14 amino acids. CDR3 residues: CSARGLRWTYEQYF. CDR3 coding DNA: TGCAGTGCTAGAGGCTTACGTTGGACCTACGAGCAGTACTTC.

Concerning this clonotype itself: A clone one base away is much larger, so this may be a read error. The chain uses TRBV6-5 and TRBJ2-7; D possibly corresponds to TRBD1 (6 bases). This CDR3 comprises 14 residues. Germline V gives CDR1 MNHEY, CDR2 SVGAGI. In DNA, the CDR3 is TGTACCAGCAGTTACTCGTACAGGGTTTACGAGCAGTACTTC. It is translated as CTSSYSYRVYEQYF.

This clonotype turned up a few times. The chain joins TRBV6-5 to TRBJ1-2, with TRBD1 identical over 8 bases. CDR3 length: 14 residues. The germline gives CDR1 MNHEY, CDR2 SVGAGI. The V gene end was trimmed by 8 bases and the J gene end by 3 bases; junction bases not matched to a gene: 8. Written as DNA, the CDR3 is TGTGCCAGCGTACTGGACAGGGCGGACTATGGCTACACCTTC. Its translation: CASVLDRADYGYTF.

The chain combines TRBV2 with TRBJ1-2; D uncertain. From germline, CDR1 is SNHLY and CDR2 FYNNEI. There are 10 residues in the CDR3. V was cut by 6 bases and J by 13 bases, with 12 bases left in between. The CDR3: CASSIGGSTF. The CDR3 bases are TGTGCCAGCAGCATCGGAGGGTCCACCTTC.

This clonotype showed up just once. The rearrangement joins TRBV5-1 to TRBJ2-1; D may correspond to TRBD1 or TRBD2 (6 bases each). The CDR3 spans 12 residues. Trimming pared 4 bases from V and 9 bases from J, leaving 11 bases between. Germline V gene sequence: CDR1 SGHRS, CDR2 YFSETQ. The CDR3 DNA reads TGCGCCAGCAGCGATACGGGGGCTGAGCAGTTCTTC. It encodes CASSDTGAEQFF.

The chain combines TRBV12-5 with TRBJ2-1; D is uncertain. CDR3 size: 11 residues. The V and J ends lost 5 bases and 10 bases respectively, with 9 bases between them. The germline V gene has CDR1 LGHNT and CDR2 FRNRAP. For the CDR3, the DNA is TGTGCTAGTGGTACCCCTAAGGAGCAGTTCTTC. The encoded protein is CASGTPKEQFF.

This clonotype was recorded a few times. The CDR3 sequence is CSARYRGTEKLFF. CDR3 coding DNA: TGCAGTGCTAGATACAGGGGCACTGAAAAACTGTTTTTT. V gene TRBV20-1 combines with J gene TRBJ1-4, with 7 positions matching TRBD1. Germline CDR1 reads DFQATT; CDR2 reads SNEGSKA (reference sequence). V lost 2 bases, J lost 7 bases, and 4 bases stayed unmatched. The CDR3 spans 13 residues.

This clonotype was found many times. The chain couples TRBV5-6 to TRBJ2-7; D may match TRBD1 or TRBD2 (5 bases each). This CDR3 region has 15 residues. With 0 bases removed from V and 1 base from J, the gap between germline ends came to 11 bases. Germline V lookup: CDR1 SGHDT, CDR2 YYEEEE. The CDR3 DNA reads TGTGCCAGCAGCTTGGCCCGGGGCCTATCCTACGAGCAGTACTTC. Protein: CASSLARGLSYEQYF.

This clonotype has only a few counts. The rearrangement links TRBV20-1 to TRBJ2-5; 7 bases are a match to TRBD2. CDR1 is DFQATT and CDR2 is SNEGSKA in the germline V gene (reference sequence). This CDR3 spans 15 amino acids. J was trimmed by 5 bases and V by 1 base; bases with no gene match: 10. This chain's CDR3 is CSARVPGGGYETQYF. The CDR3 bases are TGCAGTGCTAGAGTTCCGGGGGGAGGTTATGAGACCCAGTACTTC.

This clonotype has a handful of counts. CDR3 nucleotide sequence: TGCGCCAGCAGCAGTTTGGAAACCAGGAACACCGGGGAGCTGTTTTTT. Its protein product is CASSSLETRNTGELFF. The rearrangement links TRBV5-1 to TRBJ2-2, with D unresolved. V dropped 4 bases and J dropped 1 base, with 14 bases sitting between them. Germline loops: CDR1 SGHRS, CDR2 YFSETQ. This CDR3 contains 16 residues.

A few counts support this clonotype. This chain joins TRBV29-1 and TRBJ2-6; 8 nucleotides align to TRBD1. The CDR3 extends over 17 amino acids. The germline CDR1 and CDR2 sequences are SQVTM and ANQGSEA. V dropped 4 bases and J dropped 0; count of bases not matched to a gene: 8. The CDR3 protein is CSVARDRLHSGANVLTF. DNA of the CDR3: TGCAGCGTTGCGCGGGACAGGTTACACTCTGGGGCCAACGTCCTGACTTTC.

This clonotype was counted between two and nine times. The gene calls are TRBV5-1 and TRBJ2-1, with 7 bases fitting TRBD1. The CDR3 consists of 12 residues. Germline trimming cut 6 bases from V and 7 bases from J; bases unmatched to any gene: 4. Germline loops: CDR1 SGHRS, CDR2 YFSETQ. The CDR3 here is CASISGGNEQFF. In DNA form, the CDR3 reads TGCGCCAGCATATCAGGGGGAAATGAGCAGTTCTTC.

The V and J genes are TRBV6-5 and TRBJ2-3; D unclear. V lost 9 bases and J lost 6, with 13 bases in between. Per the germline V gene, CDR1 is MNHEY and CDR2 is SVGAGI. This CDR3 is 12 amino acids long. CDR3 amino acids: CARVVRADTQYF. CDR3 coding DNA: TGTGCCAGAGTTGTTAGGGCCGATACGCAGTATTTT.

This clonotype was observed a handful of times. V gene TRBV3-1 combines with J gene TRBJ2-3, with 8 bases matching TRBD2. Looked up from germline, CDR1 is LGHDT and CDR2 is YNNKEL (reference sequence). With V trimmed by 4 bases and J by 6 bases, 6 bases remained unmatched. The CDR3 length is 14 residues. CDR3 residues: CASSRQRELDTQYF. CDR3 in DNA: TGTGCCAGCAGCCGGCAGCGGGAGTTGGATACGCAGTATTTT.

This chain connects TRBV29-1 to TRBJ2-7; 9 bases line up with TRBD2. V lost 3 bases, J lost 2 bases, and 8 bases stayed unmatched. This CDR3 comprises 15 residues. Germline loops: CDR1 SQVTM, CDR2 ANQGSEA. The CDR3 sequence: CSVDAGTSRPYEQYF. CDR3 coding DNA: TGCAGCGTTGACGCCGGGACTAGCCGACCCTACGAGCAGTACTTC.

There are a few counts of this clonotype. The rearrangement joins TRBV12-3 or TRBV12-4 to TRBJ2-7; 8 bases are shared with TRBD1. The trim removed 6 bases at V and 5 bases at J, leaving 18 bases unmatched. This CDR3 has 17 amino acids. DNA of the CDR3: TGTGCCAGCAGCCAAAGAGCGACAGGGGAAAATAAGAACGAGCAGTACTTC. This gives the protein CASSQRATGENKNEQYF.

This clonotype was found a few times. This chain links TRBV6-2 or TRBV6-3 with TRBJ2-2; no firm D call. The V and J ends lost 3 bases and 2 bases respectively, with 10 bases between them. This CDR3 is built from 15 residues. In germline, CDR1 is MNHEY, CDR2 SVGEGT. The CDR3: CASSYIRVNTGELFF. The DNA for the CDR3 is TGTGCCAGCAGTTATATCCGGGTTAACACCGGGGAGCTGTTTTTT.

The genes are TRBV12-3 or TRBV12-4 and TRBJ1-2; D uncertain. The length of the CDR3 is 13 residues. V was cut by 7 bases and J by 10 bases, with 19 bases left in between. The CDR3, as DNA: TGTGCCAGCACCCGGCAGGTCCGCTCTTACTACACCTTC. This gives the protein CASTRQVRSYYTF.

This clonotype was counted a few times. This sequence joins TRBV10-3 and TRBJ1-5, with 7 bases identical to TRBD1. Per the germline V gene, CDR1 is ENHRY and CDR2 is SYGVKD. Germline trimming cut 3 bases from V and 4 bases from J; bases unmatched to any gene: 9. CDR3 length: 16 amino acids. In DNA form, the CDR3 reads TGTGCCATCAGTGATAGGGCAGGGGGGCCGAATCAGCCCCAGCATTTT. This codes for CAISDRAGGPNQPQHF.

This clonotype was seen repeatedly, ten times or more. The gene calls are TRBV4-3 and TRBJ2-3; 11 nucleotides agree with TRBD2. This CDR3 spans 18 amino acids. Unmatched junction bases numbered 8, after V lost 0 bases and J lost 3 bases. CDR1 LGHNA and CDR2 YSLEER come from the germline V gene. The CDR3 loop is CASSQELAGGLVTDTQYF. Here the CDR3 DNA reads TGCGCCAGCAGCCAAGAATTAGCGGGAGGGTTGGTAACAGATACGCAGTATTTT.